The 10 T cell receptor beta chains below all came from one sample that was sequenced in a study of monozygotic twins with inflammatory bowel disease. From its re-call of the 5' RACE reads, TCRdb lists each CDR3 protein once, without DNA. This sample's clone table lists about 450,000 distinct CDR3 sequences. The sequenced material came from blood. Every receptor here comes from a human donor with ulcerative colitis or Crohn's disease, or a healthy co-twin of an affected twin (not recorded which).

The chain couples TRBV19 to TRBJ1-1; TCRdb reports TRBD1, a call that lacks DNA to check it against. CDR3 length equals 16 residues. In germline, CDR1 is LNHDA, CDR2 SQIVND (reference sequence). The CDR3 here is CASSILRPFMNTEAFF.

The CDR3 spells CATYTGTDTQYF. The chain is built from TRBV10-3 and TRBJ2-3. Germline assignment: CDR1 ENHRY and CDR2 SYGVKD. The CDR3 is made up of 12 amino acids.

This chain joins TRBV11-2 and TRBJ2-3; the TCRdb call, TRBD2, lacks DNA for checking. The germline gives CDR1 SGHAT, CDR2 FQNNGV. The CDR3 consists of 13 residues. The CDR3 protein is CASSLRATDTQYF.

This chain joins TRBV6-2 or TRBV6-3 and TRBJ1-5. Germline CDR1 and CDR2: MNHEY and SVGEGT. The CDR3 spans 12 residues. CDR3 residues: CASRGSGQPQHF.

The chain is built from TRBV5-1 and TRBJ2-1. The CDR3 totals 15 residues. Germline V CDR1 and CDR2: SGHRS, YFSETQ. The CDR3 region is CASSDPGRSYNEQFF.

The rearrangement joins TRBV5-5 to TRBJ1-5; TCRdb selects TRBD1, and the lack of DNA leaves this call unchecked. The CDR3 loop spans 16 amino acids. In germline, CDR1 is SGHKS, CDR2 YYEKEE (reference sequence). CDR3 region: CASSLGGRGFNQPQHF.

V gene TRBV6-6 combines with J gene TRBJ1-1. This CDR3 is 12 amino acids long. The germline V gene encodes CDR1 MNHNY and CDR2 SVGAGI (reference sequence). The CDR3 sequence: CASSLMRPQAFF.

The chain recombines TRBV3-1 with TRBJ2-1. Germline CDR1 reads LGHDT; CDR2 reads YNNKEL (reference sequence). This CDR3 region has 12 residues. The CDR3 loop reads CASSQVGNEQFF.

The chain joins TRBV15 to TRBJ2-7; TCRdb selects TRBD1, and the lack of DNA leaves this call unchecked. CDR1 is LNHNV, CDR2 YYDKDF, per germline (reference sequence). The CDR3 totals 15 residues. CDR3 protein: CATSRGRQGAYEQYF.

V gene TRBV12-3 or TRBV12-4 combines with J gene TRBJ2-2; the D call of TRBD1 rests on TCRdb alone, since no DNA is present to check it. The CDR3 loop spans 14 amino acids. CDR3 residues: CASRIDSRTGELFF.